The 13 T cell receptor beta chains below come from one sample, sequenced in a study of beta chain features in type 1 diabetes. All of the isolated RNA was reverse transcribed, so expressed TCRB transcripts were sequenced. Clones were sequenced by immunoSEQ multiplex PCR, and TCRdb holds only the in-frame ones, with some missing. The sample records around 330,000 clones, approximately 11% being singletons. The sequencing input was naive CD4+ T cells from blood. The receptor set was obtained from a woman in her 30s in good health.

The CDR3 region has the DNA TGTGCCAGCAGTTATATAGCGGGAGGCGAGGAGACCCAGTACTTC. Its protein product is CASSYIAGGEETQYF. The V and J genes are TRBV6-6 and TRBJ2-5; 10 positions match TRBD2. Germline CDR1 reads MNHNY; CDR2 reads SVGAGI (reference sequence). The J segment lost 5 bases and the V segment lost 3 bases, leaving 6 bases of the junction unmatched. The CDR3 has 15 residues.

This clone was detected only a few times. The rearrangement joins TRBV5-1 to TRBJ2-7; 8 nucleotides align to TRBD1. The CDR3 covers 16 residues. The J segment lost 4 bases and the V segment lost 0 bases, leaving 9 bases of the junction unmatched. Germline assignment: CDR1 SGHRS and CDR2 YFSETQ. Here the CDR3 DNA reads TGCGCCAGCAGCTTGGCTTTGGACAGGGCTAGGTACGAGCAGTACTTC. Translating gives CASSLALDRARYEQYF.

This chain connects TRBV28 to TRBJ1-5, with D possibly TRBD1 on 5 matching bases. The CDR3 has 13 amino acids. From germline, CDR1 is MDHEN and CDR2 SYDVKM. The germline V and J ends were trimmed by 4 bases and 4 bases, with 8 bases remaining between them. DNA for the CDR3: TGTGCCAGCAGTTCTCAGGGTAATCAGCCCCAGCATTTT. Protein: CASSSQGNQPQHF.

This clone was recorded a few times. The CDR3 region has the DNA TGTGCCAGCAGTTACAGTCCAGGGTTGAACACTGAAGCTTTCTTT. Its protein is CASSYSPGLNTEAFF. This sequence joins TRBV6-6 and TRBJ1-1, with D perhaps TRBD1 (5 bases). Per germline, CDR1 MNHNY and CDR2 SVGAGI (reference sequence). The V and J ends lost 2 bases and 0 bases respectively, with 10 bases between them. CDR3 size: 15 residues.

The J gene is TRBJ2-1, the V gene TRBV14; perhaps TRBD1 as D (7 bases). Trimming pared 6 bases from V and 2 bases from J, leaving 29 bases between. The CDR3 totals 20 residues. Germline V gene data show CDR1 as SGHDN and CDR2 as FVKESK. CDR3 loop: CASSPNRRGPSPTAYNEQFF. The CDR3 DNA reads TGTGCCAGCAGTCCCAACAGGAGGGGGCCTAGCCCGACAGCCTACAATGAGCAGTTCTTC.

The chain is built from TRBV20-1 and TRBJ1-1, with D perhaps matching TRBD1 (6 bases). There are 11 residues in the CDR3. V lost 5 bases and J 6 bases, leaving 10 bases between the germline ends. CDR1 is DFQATT, CDR2 SNEGSKA, per germline (reference sequence). The CDR3 spells CSARQDAEAFF. CDR3 nucleotides: TGCAGTGCTCGACAGGACGCTGAAGCTTTCTTT.

This clone was counted at least ten times. The gene calls are TRBV23-1 and TRBJ2-5; TRBD2 might be the D (6 bases). TRBV23-1 is sorted into the ORF group, with uncertain function. CDR3 length: 14 amino acids. Trimming stripped 1 base from V and 2 bases from J, with 8 bases between. As DNA, the CDR3 is TGCGCCAGCAGTCAATTGCGGGGTCAAGAGACCCAGTACTTC. It is translated as CASSQLRGQETQYF.

The chain joins TRBV30 to TRBJ1-5, with a tentative D call TRBD1 (5 bases). The CDR3 is made up of 13 amino acids. Germline V gene data show CDR1 as GTSNPN and CDR2 as SVGIG (reference sequence). Trimming took 1 base from V and 7 from J, leaving 11 bases between them. CDR3 nucleotides: TGTGCCTGGAGTGGGGGCTTAGGGCAGCCCCAGCATTTT. Protein sequence: CAWSGGLGQPQHF.

This clone has a handful of counts. This chain joins TRBV29-1 and TRBJ2-7, with TRBD2 as a possible D gene (6 bases). V lost 7 bases, J lost 4 bases, and 17 bases lay in between. This CDR3 region has 13 residues. In germline, CDR1 is SQVTM, CDR2 ANQGSEA. CDR3 in amino acids: CSARGSGPYEQYF. Written as DNA, the CDR3 is TGCAGCGCCCGGGGTAGCGGTCCGTACGAGCAGTACTTC.

The chain uses TRBV7-2 and TRBJ1-1; D not certain. The CDR3 length is 13 residues. The germline V gene encodes CDR1 SGHTA and CDR2 FQGNSA. The ends were cut back, 3 bases at V and 3 bases at J, with 8 bases in the middle. Here the CDR3 DNA reads TGTGCCAGCAGCTTTTTCGGGGACACTGAAGCTTTCTTT. Protein product: CASSFFGDTEAFF. The whole variable domain, remainder taken from reference TRBV7-2 and TRBJ1-1, is GAGVSQSPSNKVTEKGKDVELRCDPISGHTALYWYRQSLGQGLEFLIYFQGNSAPDKSGLPSDRFSAERTGGSVSTLTIQRTQQEDSAVYLCASSFFGDTEAFFGQGTRLTVV.

In this sample, this clone turned up a few times. V is TRBV28 and J is TRBJ1-4; 7 bases are shared with TRBD1. After removal of 2 bases from V and 0 bases from J, the junction contained 3 bases not matched to a gene. The CDR3 has 16 residues. Germline CDR1 is MDHEN and CDR2 is SYDVKM. The CDR3 sequence is CASSLIGTATNEKLFF. The CDR3 DNA is TGTGCCAGCAGTTTAATTGGGACAGCAACTAATGAAAAACTGTTTTTT.

This clone turned up a few times. The chain links TRBV18 to TRBJ1-1, with a tentative D call TRBD1 (5 bases). The germline V gene encodes CDR1 KGHSH and CDR2 LQKENI. The ends were cut back, 4 bases at V and 0 bases at J, with 18 bases in the middle. The CDR3 covers 17 residues. The CDR3, as DNA: TGTGCCAGCTCACTCGGTGGAAGACAGAATATGAACACTGAAGCTTTCTTT. Its translation: CASSLGGRQNMNTEAFF.

The CDR3 loop is CASSEARAEAFF. DNA for the CDR3: TGTGCCAGCAGTGAAGCGCGTGCTGAAGCTTTCTTT. This chain joins TRBV2 and TRBJ1-1; D uncertain. Per the germline V gene, CDR1 is SNHLY and CDR2 is FYNNEI. The CDR3 is made up of 12 amino acids. Trimming stripped 0 bases from V and 6 bases from J, with 5 bases between.